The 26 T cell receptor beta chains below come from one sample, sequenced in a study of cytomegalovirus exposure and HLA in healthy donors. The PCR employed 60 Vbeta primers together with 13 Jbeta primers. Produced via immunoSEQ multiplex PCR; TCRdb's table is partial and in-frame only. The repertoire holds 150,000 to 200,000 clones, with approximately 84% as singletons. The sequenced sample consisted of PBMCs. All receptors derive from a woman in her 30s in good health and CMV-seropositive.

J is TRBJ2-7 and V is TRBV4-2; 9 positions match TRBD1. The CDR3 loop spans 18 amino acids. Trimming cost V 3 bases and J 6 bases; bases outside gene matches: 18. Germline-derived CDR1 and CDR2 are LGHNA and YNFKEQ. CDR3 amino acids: CASSQGLNRGRVMGEQYF. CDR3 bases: TGTGCCAGCAGCCAGGGACTCAACAGGGGGCGTGTGATGGGCGAGCAGTACTTC.

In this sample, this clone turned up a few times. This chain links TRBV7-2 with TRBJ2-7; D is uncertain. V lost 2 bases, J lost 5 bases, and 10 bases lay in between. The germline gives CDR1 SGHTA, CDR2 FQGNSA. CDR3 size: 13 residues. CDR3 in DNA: TGTGCCAGCAGCTTAAGTAAGGAGAACGAGCAGTACTTC. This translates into CASSLSKENEQYF.

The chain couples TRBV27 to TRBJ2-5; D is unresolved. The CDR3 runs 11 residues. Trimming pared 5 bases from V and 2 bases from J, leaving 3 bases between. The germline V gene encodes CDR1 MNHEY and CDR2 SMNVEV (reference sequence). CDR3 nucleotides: TGTGCCAGCAGTGTACAAGAGACCCAGTACTTC. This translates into CASSVQETQYF.

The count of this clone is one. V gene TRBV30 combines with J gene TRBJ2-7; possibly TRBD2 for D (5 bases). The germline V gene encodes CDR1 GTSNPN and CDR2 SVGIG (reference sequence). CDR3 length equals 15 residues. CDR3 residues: CGRSKLGRIAGEQYF. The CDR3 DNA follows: TGTGGGAGGAGTAAATTAGGACGGATTGCGGGCGAGCAGTACTTC.

CDR3 in amino acids: CASSLYADQETQYF. The CDR3 bases are TGCGCCAGCAGCTTGTACGCAGACCAAGAGACCCAGTACTTC. The chain is built from TRBV5-1 and TRBJ2-5; D uncertain. V shed 1 base and J shed 0 bases, with 7 bases lying between them. Germline-derived CDR1 and CDR2 are SGHRS and YFSETQ. The CDR3 totals 14 residues.

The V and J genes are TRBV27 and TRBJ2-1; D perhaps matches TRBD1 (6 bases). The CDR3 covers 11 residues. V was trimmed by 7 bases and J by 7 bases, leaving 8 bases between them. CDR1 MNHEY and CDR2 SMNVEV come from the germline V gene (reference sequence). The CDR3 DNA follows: TGTGCCAGCACAGGGGTGAATGAGCAGTTCTTC. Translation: CASTGVNEQFF.

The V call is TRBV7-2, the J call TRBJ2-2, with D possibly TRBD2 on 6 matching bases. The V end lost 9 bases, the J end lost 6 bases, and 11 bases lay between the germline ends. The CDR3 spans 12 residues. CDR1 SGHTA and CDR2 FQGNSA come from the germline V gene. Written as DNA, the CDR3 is TGTGCCAGGCCGGGCGGGGCCGGGGAGCTGTTTTTT. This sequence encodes CARPGGAGELFF.

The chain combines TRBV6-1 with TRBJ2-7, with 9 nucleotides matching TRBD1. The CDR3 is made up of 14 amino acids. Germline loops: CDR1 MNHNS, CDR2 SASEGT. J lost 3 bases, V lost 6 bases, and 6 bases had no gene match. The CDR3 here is CASSFRDRDYEQYF. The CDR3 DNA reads TGTGCCAGCAGCTTCCGGGACAGGGACTACGAGCAGTACTTC.

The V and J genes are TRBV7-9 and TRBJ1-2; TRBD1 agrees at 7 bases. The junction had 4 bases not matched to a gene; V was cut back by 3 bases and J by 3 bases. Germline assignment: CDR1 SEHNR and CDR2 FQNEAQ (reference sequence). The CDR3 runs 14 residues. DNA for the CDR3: TGTGCCAGCAGCTTGACAGGGACTTACTATGGCTACACCTTC. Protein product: CASSLTGTYYGYTF.

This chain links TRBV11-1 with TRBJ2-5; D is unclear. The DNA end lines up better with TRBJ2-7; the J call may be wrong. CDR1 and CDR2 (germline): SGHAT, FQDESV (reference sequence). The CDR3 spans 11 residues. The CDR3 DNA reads TGTGCCAGCAGCTCAAGCTACGAGCAGTACTTC. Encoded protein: CASSSSYEQYF.

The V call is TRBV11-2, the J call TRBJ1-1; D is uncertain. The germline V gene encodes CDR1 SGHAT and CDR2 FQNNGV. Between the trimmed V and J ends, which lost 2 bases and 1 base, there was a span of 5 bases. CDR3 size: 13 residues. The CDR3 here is CASSLRENTEAFF. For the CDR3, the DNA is TGTGCCAGCAGCTTACGGGAGAACACTGAAGCTTTCTTT.

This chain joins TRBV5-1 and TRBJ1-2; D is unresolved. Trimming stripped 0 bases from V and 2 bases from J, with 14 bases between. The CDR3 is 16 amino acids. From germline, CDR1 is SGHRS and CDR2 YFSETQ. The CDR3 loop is CASSLGNSGFNYGYTF. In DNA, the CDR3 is TGCGCCAGCAGCTTGGGAAACAGCGGTTTCAACTATGGCTACACCTTC. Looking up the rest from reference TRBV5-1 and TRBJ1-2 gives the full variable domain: KAGVTQTPRYLIKTRGQQVTLSCSPISGHRSVSWYQQTPGQGLQFLFEYFSETQRNKGNFPGRFSGRQFSNSRSEMNVSTLELGDSALYLCASSLGNSGFNYGYTFGSGTRLTVV.

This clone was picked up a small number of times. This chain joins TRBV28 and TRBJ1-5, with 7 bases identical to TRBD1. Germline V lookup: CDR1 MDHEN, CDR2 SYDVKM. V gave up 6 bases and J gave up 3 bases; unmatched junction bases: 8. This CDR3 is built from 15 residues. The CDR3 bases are TGTGCCAGCAGGGAAGGGACAGACTACAATCAGCCCCAGCATTTT. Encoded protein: CASREGTDYNQPQHF.

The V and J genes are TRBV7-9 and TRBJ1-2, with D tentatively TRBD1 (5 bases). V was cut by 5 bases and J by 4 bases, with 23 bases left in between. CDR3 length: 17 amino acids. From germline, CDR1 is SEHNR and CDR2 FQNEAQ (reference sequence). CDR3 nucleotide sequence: TGTGCCAGCAGCATGGTCCCAGGGCATCCAAAGTCCTATGGCTACACCTTC. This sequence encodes CASSMVPGHPKSYGYTF.

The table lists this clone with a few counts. The CDR3 is CASSPTSGRSSYEQYF. The CDR3 region has the DNA TGTGCCAGCAGCCCCACTAGCGGGAGGAGCTCCTACGAGCAGTACTTC. The chain combines TRBV7-2 with TRBJ2-7; 12 nucleotides agree with TRBD2. Germline CDR1 reads SGHTA; CDR2 reads FQGNSA. V was clipped by 5 bases and J by 0 bases; unmatched bases: 5. There are 16 residues in the CDR3.

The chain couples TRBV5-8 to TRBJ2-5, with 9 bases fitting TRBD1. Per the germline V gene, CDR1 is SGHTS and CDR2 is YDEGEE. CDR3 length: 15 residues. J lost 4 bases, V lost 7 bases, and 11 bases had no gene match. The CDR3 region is CASFPGTGLGETQYF. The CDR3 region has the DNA TGTGCCAGCTTTCCCGGGACAGGGCTCGGAGAGACCCAGTACTTC.

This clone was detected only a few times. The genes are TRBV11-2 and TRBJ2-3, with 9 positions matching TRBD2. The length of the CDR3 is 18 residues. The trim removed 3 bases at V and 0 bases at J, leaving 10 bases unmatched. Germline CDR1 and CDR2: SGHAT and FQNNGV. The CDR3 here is CASSFPRRSGGSTDTQYF. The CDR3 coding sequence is TGTGCCAGCAGCTTTCCCCGGAGGAGCGGGGGGAGCACAGATACGCAGTATTTT.

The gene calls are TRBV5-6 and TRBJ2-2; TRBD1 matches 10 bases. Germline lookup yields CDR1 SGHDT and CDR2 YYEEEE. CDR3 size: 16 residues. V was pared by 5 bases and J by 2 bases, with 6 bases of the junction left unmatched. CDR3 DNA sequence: TGTGCCAGCAGGGTGAGACAGGGGGCAAACACCGGGGAGCTGTTTTTT. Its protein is CASRVRQGANTGELFF.

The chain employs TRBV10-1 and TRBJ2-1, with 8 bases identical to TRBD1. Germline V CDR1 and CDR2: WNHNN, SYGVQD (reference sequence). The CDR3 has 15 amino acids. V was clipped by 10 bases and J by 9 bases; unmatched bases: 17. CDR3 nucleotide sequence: TGCGCCACTAAAGATCCGGGACAGGTGTCGATTGAGCAGTTCTTC. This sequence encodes CATKDPGQVSIEQFF.

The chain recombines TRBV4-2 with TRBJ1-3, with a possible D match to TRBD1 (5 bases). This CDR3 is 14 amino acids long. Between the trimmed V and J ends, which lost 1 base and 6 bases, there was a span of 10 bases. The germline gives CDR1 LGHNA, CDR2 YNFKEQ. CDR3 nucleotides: TGTGCCAGCAGCCAAGTGGGGCAGATAAACACCATATATTTT. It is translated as CASSQVGQINTIYF.

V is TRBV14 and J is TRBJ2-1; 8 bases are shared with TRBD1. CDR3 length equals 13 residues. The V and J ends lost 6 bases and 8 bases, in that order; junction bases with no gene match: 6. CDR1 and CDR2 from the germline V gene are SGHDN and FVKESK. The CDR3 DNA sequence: TGTGCCAGCAGTTTCAGGGGGCCGTATGAGCAGTTCTTC. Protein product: CASSFRGPYEQFF.

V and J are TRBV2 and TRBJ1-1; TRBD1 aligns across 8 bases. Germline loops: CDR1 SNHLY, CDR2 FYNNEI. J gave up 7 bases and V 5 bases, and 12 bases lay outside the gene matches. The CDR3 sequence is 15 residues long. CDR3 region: CASSRMDREDFEAFF. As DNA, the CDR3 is TGTGCCAGCAGTCGCATGGACAGGGAAGATTTTGAAGCTTTCTTT.

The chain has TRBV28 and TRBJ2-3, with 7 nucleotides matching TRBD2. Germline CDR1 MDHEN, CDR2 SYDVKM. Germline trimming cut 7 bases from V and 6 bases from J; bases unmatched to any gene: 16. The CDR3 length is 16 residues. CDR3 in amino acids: CASIPRLVSGRDTQYF. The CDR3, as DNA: TGTGCCAGCATTCCCCGGCTGGTTAGCGGGCGTGATACGCAGTATTTT.

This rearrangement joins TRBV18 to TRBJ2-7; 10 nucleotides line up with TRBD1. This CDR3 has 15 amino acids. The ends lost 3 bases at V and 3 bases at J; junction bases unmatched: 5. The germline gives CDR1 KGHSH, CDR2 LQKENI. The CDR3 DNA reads TGTGCCAGCTCACCCGACAGGGGGCTCGTCTACGAGCAGTACTTC. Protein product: CASSPDRGLVYEQYF.

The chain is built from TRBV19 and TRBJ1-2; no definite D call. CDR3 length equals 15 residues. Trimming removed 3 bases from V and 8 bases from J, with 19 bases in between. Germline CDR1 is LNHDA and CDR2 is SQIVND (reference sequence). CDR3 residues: CASSIGAETYSGYTF. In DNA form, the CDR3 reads TGTGCCAGTAGTATCGGTGCGGAGACGTACTCCGGCTACACCTTC.

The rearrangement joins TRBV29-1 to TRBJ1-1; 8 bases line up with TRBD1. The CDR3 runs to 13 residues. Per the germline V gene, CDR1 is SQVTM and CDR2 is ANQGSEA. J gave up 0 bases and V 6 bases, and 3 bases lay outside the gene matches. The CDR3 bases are TGCAGCGTAAGGACAGGGTTGAACACTGAAGCTTTCTTT. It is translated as CSVRTGLNTEAFF. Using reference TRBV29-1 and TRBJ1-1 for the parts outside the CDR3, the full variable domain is SAVISQKPSRDICQRGTSLTIQCQVDSQVTMMFWYRQQPGQSLTLIATANQGSEATYESGFVIDKFPISRPNLTFSTLTVSNMSPEDSSIYLCSVRTGLNTEAFFGQGTRLTVV.